This T cell receptor beta chain was captured in a study of blood T cell repertoires in COVID-19. Background on the study: COVID-19 samples collected from the United States, Italy and Spain covered acute and convalescent phases.

Ages ranged from about 18 to 100 years, with residence in about two dozen US areas. The germline V gene has CDR1 GTSNPN and CDR2 SVGIG (reference sequence). The CDR3 runs 14 residues. Between the trimmed V and J ends, which lost 4 bases and 1 base, there was a span of 11 bases. Method: immunoSEQ multiplex PCR; TCRdb's copy keeps in-frame clones and lacks some. The sample lists hundreds of thousands of clones; roughly 90% were seen once. The chain is built from TRBV30 and TRBJ2-1, with a weak D call TRBD2 (6 bases). Sequenced: PBMCs or T cells enriched from blood (not recorded which). This TCR was recovered from a woman aged 45-59 years who had recovered from COVID-19. The CDR3 DNA follows: TGTGCCTGGATTTCTAGCGCTTCCTACAATGAGCAGTTCTTC. This sequence encodes CAWISSASYNEQFF.